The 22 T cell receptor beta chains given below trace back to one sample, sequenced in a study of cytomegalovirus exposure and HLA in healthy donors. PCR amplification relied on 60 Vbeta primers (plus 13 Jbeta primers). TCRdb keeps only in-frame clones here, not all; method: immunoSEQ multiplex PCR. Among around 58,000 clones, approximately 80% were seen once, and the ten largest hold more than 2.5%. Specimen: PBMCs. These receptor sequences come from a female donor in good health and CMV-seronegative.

In DNA form, the CDR3 reads TGTGCCAGTAGTCAAACACCAGGGGACCAGCCCCAGCATTTT. It specifies CASSQTPGDQPQHF. The chain has TRBV19 and TRBJ1-5; tentative D call: TRBD1 (6 bases). Germline lookup yields CDR1 LNHDA and CDR2 SQIVND (reference sequence). The V end was cut by 5 bases, the J end by 7 bases, with 15 bases between. This CDR3 is 14 amino acids long.

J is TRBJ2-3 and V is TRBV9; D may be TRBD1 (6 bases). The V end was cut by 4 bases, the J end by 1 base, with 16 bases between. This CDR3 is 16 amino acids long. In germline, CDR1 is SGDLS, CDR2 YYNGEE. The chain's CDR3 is CASSTSTGLGTDTQYF. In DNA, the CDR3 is TGTGCCAGCAGCACCTCAACAGGGTTAGGCACAGATACGCAGTATTTT.

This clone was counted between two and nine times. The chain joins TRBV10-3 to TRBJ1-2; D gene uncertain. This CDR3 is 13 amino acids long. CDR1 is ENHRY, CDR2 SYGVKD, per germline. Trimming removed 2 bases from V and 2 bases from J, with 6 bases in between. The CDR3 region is CAISEELNYGYTF. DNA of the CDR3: TGTGCCATCAGTGAGGAGTTAAACTATGGCTACACCTTC.

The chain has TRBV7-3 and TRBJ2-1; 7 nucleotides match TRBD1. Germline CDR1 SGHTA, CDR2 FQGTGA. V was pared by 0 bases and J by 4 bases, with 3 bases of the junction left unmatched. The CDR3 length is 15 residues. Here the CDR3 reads CASSLTGQAYNEQFF. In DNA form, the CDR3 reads TGTGCCAGCAGCTTAACTGGACAGGCATACAATGAGCAGTTCTTC.

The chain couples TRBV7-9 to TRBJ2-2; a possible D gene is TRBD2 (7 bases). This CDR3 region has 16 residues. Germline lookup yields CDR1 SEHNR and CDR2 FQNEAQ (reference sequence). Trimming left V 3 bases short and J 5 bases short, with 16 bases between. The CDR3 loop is CASSFPRGGETGELFF. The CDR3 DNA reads TGTGCCAGCAGCTTCCCCAGGGGAGGGGAGACCGGGGAGCTGTTTTTT.

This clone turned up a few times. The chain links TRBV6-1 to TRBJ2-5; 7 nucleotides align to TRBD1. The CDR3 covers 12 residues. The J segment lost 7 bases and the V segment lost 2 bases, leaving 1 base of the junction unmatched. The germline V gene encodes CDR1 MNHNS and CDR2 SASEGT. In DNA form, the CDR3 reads TGTGCCAGCAGTGAACCAGGGGGGACCCAGTACTTC. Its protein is CASSEPGGTQYF.

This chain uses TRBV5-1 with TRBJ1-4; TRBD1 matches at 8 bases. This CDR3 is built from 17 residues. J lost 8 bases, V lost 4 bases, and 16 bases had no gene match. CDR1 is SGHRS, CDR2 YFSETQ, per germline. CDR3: CASSPRIEQGAREKLFF. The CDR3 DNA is TGCGCCAGCAGCCCCAGGATTGAGCAGGGGGCTAGAGAAAAACTGTTTTTT. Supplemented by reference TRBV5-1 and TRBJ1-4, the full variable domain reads KAGVTQTPRYLIKTRGQQVTLSCSPISGHRSVSWYQQTPGQGLQFLFEYFSETQRNKGNFPGRFSGRQFSNSRSEMNVSTLELGDSALYLCASSPRIEQGAREKLFFGSGTQLSVL.

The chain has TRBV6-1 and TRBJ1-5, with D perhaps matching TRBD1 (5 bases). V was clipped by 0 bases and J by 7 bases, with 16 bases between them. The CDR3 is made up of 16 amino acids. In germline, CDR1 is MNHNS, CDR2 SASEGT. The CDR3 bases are TGTGCCAGCAGTGAAGCCGCGCAGGGTATACGGCAGCCCCAGCATTTT. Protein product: CASSEAAQGIRQPQHF.

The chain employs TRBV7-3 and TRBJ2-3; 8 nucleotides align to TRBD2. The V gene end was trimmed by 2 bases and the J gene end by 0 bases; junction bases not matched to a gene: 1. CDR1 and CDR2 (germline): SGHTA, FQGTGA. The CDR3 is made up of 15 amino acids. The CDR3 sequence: CASSLVAGSTDTQYF. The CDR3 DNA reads TGTGCCAGCAGCTTAGTAGCGGGGAGCACAGATACGCAGTATTTT. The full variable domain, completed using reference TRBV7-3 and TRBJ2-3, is GAGVSQTPSNKVTEKGKYVELRCDPISGHTALYWYRQSLGQGPEFLIYFQGTGAADDSGLPNDRFFAVRPEGSVSTLKIQRTERGDSAVYLCASSLVAGSTDTQYFGPGTRLTVL.

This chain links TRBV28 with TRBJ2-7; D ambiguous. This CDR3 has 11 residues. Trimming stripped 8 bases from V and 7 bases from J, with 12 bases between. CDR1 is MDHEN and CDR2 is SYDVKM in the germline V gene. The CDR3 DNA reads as TGTGCCAGCGGCATCACGTTGGAGCAGTACTTC. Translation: CASGITLEQYF.

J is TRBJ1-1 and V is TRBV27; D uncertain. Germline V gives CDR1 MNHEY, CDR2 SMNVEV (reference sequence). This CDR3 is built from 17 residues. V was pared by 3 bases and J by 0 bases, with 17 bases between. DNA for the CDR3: TGTGCCAGCAGTTTGAATGTGGGAGTAGGGATGAACACTGAAGCTTTCTTT. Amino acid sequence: CASSLNVGVGMNTEAFF.

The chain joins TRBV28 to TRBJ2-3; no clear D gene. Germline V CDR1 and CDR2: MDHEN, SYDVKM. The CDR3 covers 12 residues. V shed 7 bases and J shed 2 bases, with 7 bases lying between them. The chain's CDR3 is CASNTYTDTQYF. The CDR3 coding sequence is TGTGCCAGCAATACCTACACAGATACGCAGTATTTT.

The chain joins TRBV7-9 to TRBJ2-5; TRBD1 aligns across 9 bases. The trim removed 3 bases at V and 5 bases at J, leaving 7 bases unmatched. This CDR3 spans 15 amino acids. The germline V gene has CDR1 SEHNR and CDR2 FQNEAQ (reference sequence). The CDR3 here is CASSFTGGGRETQYF. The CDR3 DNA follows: TGTGCCAGCAGCTTTACAGGGGGCGGTAGGGAGACCCAGTACTTC.

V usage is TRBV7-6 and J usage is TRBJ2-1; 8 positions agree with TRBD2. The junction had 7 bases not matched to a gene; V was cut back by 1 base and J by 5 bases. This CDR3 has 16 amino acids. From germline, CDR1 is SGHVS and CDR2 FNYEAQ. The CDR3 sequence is CASSLGAGRGNNEQFF. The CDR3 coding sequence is TGTGCCAGCAGCTTAGGTGCCGGGAGGGGGAACAATGAGCAGTTCTTC.

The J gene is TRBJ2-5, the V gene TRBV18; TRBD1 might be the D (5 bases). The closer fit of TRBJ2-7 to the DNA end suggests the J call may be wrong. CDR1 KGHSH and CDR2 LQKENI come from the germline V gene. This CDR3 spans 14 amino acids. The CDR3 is CASSPQWGGYEQYF. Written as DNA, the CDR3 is TGTGCCAGCTCACCACAATGGGGCGGCTACGAGCAGTACTTC.

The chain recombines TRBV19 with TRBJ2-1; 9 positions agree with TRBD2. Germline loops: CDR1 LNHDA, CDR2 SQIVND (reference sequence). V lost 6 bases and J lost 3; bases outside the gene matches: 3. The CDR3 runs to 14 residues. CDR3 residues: CASSRLADYNEQFF. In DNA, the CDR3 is TGTGCCAGTAGCCGACTAGCGGACTACAATGAGCAGTTCTTC.

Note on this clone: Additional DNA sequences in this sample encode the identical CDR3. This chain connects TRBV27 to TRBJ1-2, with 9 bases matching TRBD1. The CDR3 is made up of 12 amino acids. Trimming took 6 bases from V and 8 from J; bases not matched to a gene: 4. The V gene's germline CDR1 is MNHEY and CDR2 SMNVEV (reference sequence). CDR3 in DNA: TGTGCCAGCAGGACAGGGGGAGGAGGCTACACCTTC. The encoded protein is CASRTGGGGYTF.

The DNA of the CDR3 is TGTGCCAGTAGTATCGGGGGGGCAGGAATATTCCGGGAGACCCAGTACTTC. Protein: CASSIGGAGIFRETQYF. This rearrangement joins TRBV19 to TRBJ2-5, with 8 bases fitting TRBD2. CDR1 is LNHDA, CDR2 SQIVND, per germline (reference sequence). V was pared by 3 bases and J by 5 bases, with 14 bases of the junction left unmatched. The CDR3 is 17 amino acids.

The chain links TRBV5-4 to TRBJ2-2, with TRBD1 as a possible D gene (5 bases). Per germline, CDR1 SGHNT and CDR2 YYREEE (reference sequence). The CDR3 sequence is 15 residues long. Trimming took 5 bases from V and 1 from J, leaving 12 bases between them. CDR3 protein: CASSLSTVNTGELFF. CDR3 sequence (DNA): TGTGCCAGCAGTCTCTCGACAGTGAACACCGGGGAGCTGTTTTTT. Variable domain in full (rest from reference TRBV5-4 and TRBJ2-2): ETGVTQSPTHLIKTRGQQVTLRCSSQSGHNTVSWYQQALGQGPQFIFQYYREEENGRGNFPPRFSGLQFPNYSSELNVNALELDDSALYLCASSLSTVNTGELFFGEGSRLTVL.

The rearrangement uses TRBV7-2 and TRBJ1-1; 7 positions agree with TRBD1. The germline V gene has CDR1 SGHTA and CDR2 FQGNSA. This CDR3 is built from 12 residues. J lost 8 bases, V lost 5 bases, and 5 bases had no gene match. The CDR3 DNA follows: TGTGCCAGCAGCCGCATGGGACAGGAAGCTTTCTTT. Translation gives CASSRMGQEAFF.

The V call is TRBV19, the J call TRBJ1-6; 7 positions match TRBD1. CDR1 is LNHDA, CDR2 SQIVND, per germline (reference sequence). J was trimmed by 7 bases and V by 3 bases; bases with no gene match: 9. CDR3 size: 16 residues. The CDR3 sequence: CASSILATGKNSPLHF. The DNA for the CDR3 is TGTGCCAGTAGTATCCTAGCGACAGGGAAGAATTCACCCCTCCACTTT.

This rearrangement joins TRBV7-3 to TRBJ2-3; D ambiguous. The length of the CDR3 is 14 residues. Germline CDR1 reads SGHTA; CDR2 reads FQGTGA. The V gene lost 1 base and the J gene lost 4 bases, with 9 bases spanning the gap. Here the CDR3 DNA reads TGTGCCAGCAGCTTAAAGAGGAGTGCAGATACGCAGTATTTT. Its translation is CASSLKRSADTQYF.